The 3 T cell receptor beta chains given below trace back to one sample, sequenced in a study of blood T cell repertoires in COVID-19. The data were produced by immunoSEQ multiplex PCR, yet TCRdb's version contains in-frame clones alone and is incomplete. Here the sample spans 200,000 to 300,000 clones, 80% to 85% being singletons. Input material: peripheral blood. The origin of the receptors is a man aged 60 to 75 with acute or convalescent COVID-19.

The CDR3 coding sequence is TGTGCCAGCAGTTACCAGGGGAACTACGAGCAGTACTTC. Its protein product is CASSYQGNYEQYF. V gene TRBV6-2 or TRBV6-3 combines with J gene TRBJ2-7; D perhaps matches TRBD1 (6 bases). CDR3 size: 13 residues. V was shortened by 2 bases and J by 3 bases, with 8 bases between the two germline ends. CDR1 MNHEY and CDR2 SVGEGT come from the germline V gene.

This rearrangement joins TRBV5-4 to TRBJ1-1; 9 bases align to TRBD1. Per germline, CDR1 SGHNT and CDR2 YYREEE (reference sequence). This CDR3 contains 16 residues. The junction had 8 bases not matched to a gene; V was cut back by 4 bases and J by 1 base. The CDR3 DNA sequence: TGTGCCAGCAGCGCCCCGGGACAGGGACGGAACACTGAAGCTTTCTTT. This gives the protein CASSAPGQGRNTEAFF.

V and J are TRBV7-3 and TRBJ2-2, with a weak D call TRBD2 (6 bases). Per the germline V gene, CDR1 is SGHTA and CDR2 is FQGTGA. CDR3 length: 14 residues. Trimming shortened V by 3 bases and J by 2 bases, and 7 bases separated the two germline ends. The chain's CDR3 is CASSFGGNTGELFF. CDR3 in DNA: TGTGCCAGCAGCTTCGGGGGAAACACCGGGGAGCTGTTTTTT.